Only a few counts were recorded for the clone carrying this T cell receptor beta chain. Its cognate antigen is unknown. Profiled with immunoSEQ multiplex PCR; TCRdb holds only in-frame clones, not every one. The table has 160,000 or so clones, more than 70% seen once. The record originates from a study of cytomegalovirus exposure and HLA in healthy donors. Study details: The same platform used for the 650 to 700 first-cohort repertoires was also used for the approximately 120 validation repertoires, as a later analysis reported. Findings and limits, study-wide: Overall, roughly 170 TCR beta chains were annotated as cytomegalovirus-associated.

Donors were drawn from the roughly 120-subject validation cohort, separate from the roughly 700-subject first cohort. The sample consisted of PBMCs. This sequence was found in a man younger than 35 in good health and CMV-seronegative.

Here the CDR3 reads CAISGTGYGYGYTF. CDR3 coding DNA: TGTGCCATCAGTGGGACAGGGTATGGCTATGGCTACACCTTC. This chain links TRBV10-3 with TRBJ1-2, with 8 bases aligning to TRBD1. Germline V CDR1 and CDR2: ENHRY, SYGVKD. With 4 bases clipped from V and 4 bases from J, the junction kept 5 bases outside the gene matches. The CDR3 sequence is 14 residues long.